A selection of T cell receptor beta chains follows, all from one sample in a study of cytomegalovirus exposure and HLA in healthy donors. Only in-frame clones appear in the TCRdb table, and some are missing; sequencing was by immunoSEQ multiplex PCR. There are around 130,000 clones in the sample; 73% occur only once, and more than 2% lies in the top ten. The source material was PBMCs. These receptors came from a woman between 40 and 50 years old in good health and CMV-seropositive. CDR3s include the opening cysteine and the closing phenylalanine or tryptophan. A D gene is named only where the DNA matches it firmly. Expanded clones are given a class, and other clones once, few, many or no size at all.

v_call	d_call	j_call	clone_size	cdr3_aa	cdr3_nt
TRBV7-2	NA	TRBJ2-3	NA	CASSLFAGLTDTQYF	TGTGCCAGCAGCTTATTTGCGGGACTCACAGATACGCAGTATTTT
TRBV25-1	TRBD1	TRBJ2-2	few	CASSEHRDRNTGELFF	TGTGCCAGCAGTGAACACCGGGACAGGAACACCGGGGAGCTGTTTTTT
TRBV6-5	TRBD1	TRBJ1-2	NA	CASSYQAEGQSYGYTF	TGTGCCAGCAGTTACCAGGCGGAGGGACAGTCGTATGGCTACACCTTC
TRBV11-2	TRBD2	TRBJ2-7	NA	CASSSKAGGPYEQYF	TGTGCCAGCAGCTCAAAAGCGGGGGGGCCCTACGAGCAGTACTTC
TRBV6-5	NA	TRBJ1-1	few	CASSWGREAFF	TGTGCCAGCAGTTGGGGGCGTGAAGCTTTCTTT
TRBV7-8	TRBD2	TRBJ2-2	NA	CASSQRAGLNTGELFF	TGTGCCAGCAGCCAACGAGCGGGGTTGAACACCGGGGAGCTGTTTTTT
TRBV27	TRBD1	TRBJ2-7	NA	CASRTGGTDEQYF	TGTGCCAGCAGGACAGGGGGCACAGACGAGCAGTACTTC
TRBV5-1	TRBD1	TRBJ1-4	once	CASSFTGEEKLFF	TGCGCCAGCAGCTTCACAGGGGAGGAAAAACTGTTTTTT
TRBV4-3	TRBD2	TRBJ2-2	NA	CASSQEITSRGGNTGELFF	TGCGCCAGCAGCCAAGAAATAACTAGCCGGGGGGGGAACACCGGGGAGCTGTTTTTT
TRBV28	TRBD1	TRBJ1-2	NA	CASSLTTGVGGYTF	TGTGCCAGCAGTTTAACTACAGGGGTCGGCGGCTACACCTTC
TRBV19	NA	TRBJ1-1	NA	CASSIQNTEAFF	TGTGCCAGTAGTATACAGAACACTGAAGCTTTCTTT
TRBV19	NA	TRBJ2-2	NA	CASSIQGTSNTGELFF	TGTGCCAGTAGTATTCAAGGGACTTCGAACACCGGGGAGCTGTTTTTT
TRBV11-2	TRBD2	TRBJ2-7	NA	CASRGGRTSYEQYF	TGTGCCAGCAGGGGCGGGAGAACATCCTACGAGCAGTACTTC
TRBV7-2	NA	TRBJ2-1	NA	CASSLGIINEQFF	TGTGCCAGCAGCTTAGGTATTATCAATGAGCAGTTCTTC
TRBV10-1	NA	TRBJ1-1	NA	CASSDISETEAFF	TGCGCCAGCAGTGATATATCGGAGACTGAAGCTTTCTTT
TRBV30	NA	TRBJ1-5	NA	CAWSVEWADQPQHF	TGTGCCTGGAGTGTAGAGTGGGCTGATCAGCCCCAGCATTTT